This entry is about one T cell receptor (beta chain). What it binds is unknown. The V gene end was trimmed by 4 bases and the J gene end by 0 bases; junction bases not matched to a gene: 6. CDR1 and CDR2 (germline): MNHEY, SMNVEV (reference sequence). The CDR3 contains 18 residues. This record belongs to a study of Tregs in tolerant kidney transplant recipients. TCRdb's table, derived via immunoSEQ multiplex PCR, lists solely in-frame clones and lacks some. The sample lists approximately 47,000 clones, around nine tenths seen once, with less than 20% in the top ten. The nonmyeloablative bone marrow transplants came from related graft donors, with transient mixed chimerism. General study points: Antigen-driven expansion was suggested because donor-specific Tregs expanded more than all Tregs in tolerant patients.

The chain carries TRBV27 and TRBJ2-1, with 13 nucleotides matching TRBD2. This TCR came from a human patient who received a combined kidney and bone marrow transplant. The graft donor may have given rise to some T cells. Source: CD8+ T cells from blood (PBMCs), taken 12 months after the transplant. The CDR3 DNA reads as TGTGCCAGCAGTTCCGGACTAGCGGGAGCAAGCTCCTACAATGAGCAGTTCTTC. It translates to CASSSGLAGASSYNEQFF.